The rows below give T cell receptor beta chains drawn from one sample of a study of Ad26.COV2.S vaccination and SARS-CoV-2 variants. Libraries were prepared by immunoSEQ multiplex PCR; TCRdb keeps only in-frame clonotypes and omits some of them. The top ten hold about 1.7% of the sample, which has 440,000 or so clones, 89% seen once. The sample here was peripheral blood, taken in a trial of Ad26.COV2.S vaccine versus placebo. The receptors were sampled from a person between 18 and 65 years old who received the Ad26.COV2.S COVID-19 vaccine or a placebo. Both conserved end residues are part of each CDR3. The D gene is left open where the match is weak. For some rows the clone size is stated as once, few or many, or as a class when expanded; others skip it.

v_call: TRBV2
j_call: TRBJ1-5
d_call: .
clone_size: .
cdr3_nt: TGTGCCAGCAGTGAGGGACCTTTGGGGTGGCCCCAGCATTTT
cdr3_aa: CASSEGPLGWPQHF

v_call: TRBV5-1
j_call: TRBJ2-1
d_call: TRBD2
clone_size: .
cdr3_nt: TGCGCCAGCAGCTTGGTGGGCGGGAGTCGCTACAATGAGCAGTTCTTC
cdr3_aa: CASSLVGGSRYNEQFF

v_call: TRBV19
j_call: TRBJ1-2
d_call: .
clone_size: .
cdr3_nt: TGTGCCAGTAGTACCACTTTGGGCGGTGGCTACACCTTC
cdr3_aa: CASSTTLGGGYTF

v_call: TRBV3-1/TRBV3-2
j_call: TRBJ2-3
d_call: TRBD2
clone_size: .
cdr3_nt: TGTGCCAGCAGCCAATGGGGACTAGAGGAGGGCACAGATACGCAGTATTTT
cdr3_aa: CASSQWGLEEGTDTQYF

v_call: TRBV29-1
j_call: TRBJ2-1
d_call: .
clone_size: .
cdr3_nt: TGCAGCGTTGTTGCACAGCCCTCCTACAATGAGCAGTTCTTC
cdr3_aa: CSVVAQPSYNEQFF

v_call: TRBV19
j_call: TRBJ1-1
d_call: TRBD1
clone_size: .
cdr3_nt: TGTGCCAGTAGTACCCTTATGACAGGGGGAAGCCAAGCTTTCTTT
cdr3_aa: CASSTLMTGGSQAFF

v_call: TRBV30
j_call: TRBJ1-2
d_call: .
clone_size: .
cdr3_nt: TGTGCCTGGAGGAACAGGCAATATGGCTACACCTTC
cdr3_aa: CAWRNRQYGYTF

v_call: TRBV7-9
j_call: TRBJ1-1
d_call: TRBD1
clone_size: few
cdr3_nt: TGTGCCAGCAGCGAACAGGGGGAGAACACTGAAGCTTTCTTT
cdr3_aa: CASSEQGENTEAFF

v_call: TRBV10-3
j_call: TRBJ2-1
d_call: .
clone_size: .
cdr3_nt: TGTGCCATCATGGAGACAGTCGATAATGAGCAGTTCTTC
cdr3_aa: CAIMETVDNEQFF

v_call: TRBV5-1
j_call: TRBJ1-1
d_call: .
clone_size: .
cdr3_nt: TGCGCCAGCAGCTTGGGGGGGCGCGACACTGAAGCTTTCTTT
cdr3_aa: CASSLGGRDTEAFF

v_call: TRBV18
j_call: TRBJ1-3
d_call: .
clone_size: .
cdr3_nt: TGTGCCAGCTCACCACAATACTCTGGAAACACCATATATTTT
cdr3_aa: CASSPQYSGNTIYF

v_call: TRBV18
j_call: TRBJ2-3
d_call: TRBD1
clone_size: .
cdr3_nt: TGTGCCAGCTCAAAGGACAGGGGATACGAAGATACGCAGTATTTT
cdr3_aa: CASSKDRGYEDTQYF

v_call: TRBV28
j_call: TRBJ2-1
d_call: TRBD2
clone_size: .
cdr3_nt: TGTGCCAGCAGTCCCCTGACTAGCGGGAGGGCCGGCAATGAGCAGTTCTTC
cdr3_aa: CASSPLTSGRAGNEQFF

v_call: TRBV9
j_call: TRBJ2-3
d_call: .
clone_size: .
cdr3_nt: TGTGCCAGCAGCCCAGGGACCCTAGACACAGATACGCAGTATTTT
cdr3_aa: CASSPGTLDTDTQYF

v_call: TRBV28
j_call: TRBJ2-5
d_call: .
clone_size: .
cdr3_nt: TGTGCCAGCAGTTTACCGACGCCCGTGGGGGAGACCCAGTACTTC
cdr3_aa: CASSLPTPVGETQYF

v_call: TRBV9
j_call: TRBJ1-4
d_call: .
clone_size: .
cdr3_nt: TGTGCCAGCAGCGTTTCTGGGGGTGGTGAAAAACTGTTTTTT
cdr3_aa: CASSVSGGGEKLFF

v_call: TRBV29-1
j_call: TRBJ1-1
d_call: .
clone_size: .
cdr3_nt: TGCAGCGTTCTTCAGCAGGGGCGGAACACTGAAGCTTTCTTT
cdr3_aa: CSVLQQGRNTEAFF

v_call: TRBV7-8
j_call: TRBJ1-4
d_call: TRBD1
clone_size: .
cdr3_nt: TGTGCCAGCAGCTTACGACAGGGGTGGGGTGAAAAACTGTTTTTT
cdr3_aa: CASSLRQGWGEKLFF

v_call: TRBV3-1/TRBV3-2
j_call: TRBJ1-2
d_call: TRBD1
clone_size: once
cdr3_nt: TGTGCCAGCAGCGATCACAGGGGCTATGGCTACACCTTC
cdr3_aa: CASSDHRGYGYTF

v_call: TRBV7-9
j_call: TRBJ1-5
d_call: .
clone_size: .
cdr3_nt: TGTGCCAGCAGCCCTCTAGACAGGATCAATCAGCCCCAGCATTTT
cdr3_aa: CASSPLDRINQPQHF

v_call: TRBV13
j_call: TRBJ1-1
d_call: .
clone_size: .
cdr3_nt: TGTGCCAGCGGTTCGAGACGGCGAATGAACACTGAAGCTTTCTTT
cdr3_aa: CASGSRRRMNTEAFF

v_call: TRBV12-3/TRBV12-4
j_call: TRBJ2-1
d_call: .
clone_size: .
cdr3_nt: TGTGCCAGCCACGAGATAGGGCTAGCACCCCAATTCTTC
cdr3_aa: CASHEIGLAPQFF

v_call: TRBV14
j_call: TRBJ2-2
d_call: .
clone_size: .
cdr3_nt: TGTGCCAGCAGCCGAGACTTGTCCGGGGAGCTGTTTTTT
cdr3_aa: CASSRDLSGELFF

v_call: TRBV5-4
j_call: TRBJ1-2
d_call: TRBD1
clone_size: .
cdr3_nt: TGTGCCAGCAGCTGGGACAGGGCCCTGGGCTATGGCTACACCTTC
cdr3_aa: CASSWDRALGYGYTF

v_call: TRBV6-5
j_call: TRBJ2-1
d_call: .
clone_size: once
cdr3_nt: TGTGCCAGCAGTTTTCAACAATGGGGTGAGCAGTTCTTC
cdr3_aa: CASSFQQWGEQFF

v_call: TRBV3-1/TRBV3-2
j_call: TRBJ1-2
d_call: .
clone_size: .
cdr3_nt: TGTGCCAGCAGCCAGGGAGATGGCTACACCTTC
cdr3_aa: CASSQGDGYTF

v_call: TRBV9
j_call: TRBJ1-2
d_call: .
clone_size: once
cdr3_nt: TGTGCCAGCAGCCGGGGGTACGGACAGTATGGCTACACCTTC
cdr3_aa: CASSRGYGQYGYTF

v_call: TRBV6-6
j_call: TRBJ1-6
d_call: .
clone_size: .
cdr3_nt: TGTGCCAGCAGGGAAGGGGACGGTATCTATTCACCCCTCCACTTT
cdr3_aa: CASREGDGIYSPLHF

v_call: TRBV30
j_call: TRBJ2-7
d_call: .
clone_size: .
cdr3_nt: TGTGCCTGGAGTAGAGGGACTCTTGACGAGCAGTACTTC
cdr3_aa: CAWSRGTLDEQYF

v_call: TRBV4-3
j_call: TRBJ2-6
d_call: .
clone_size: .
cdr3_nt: TGCGCCAGCAGCCAAGTCGCGACTAATGGGGCCAACGTCCTGACTTTC
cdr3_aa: CASSQVATNGANVLTF

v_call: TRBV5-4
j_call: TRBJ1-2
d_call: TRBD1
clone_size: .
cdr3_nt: TGTGCCAGCAGCCTACCCGACAGGGAACGGAGCTACACCTTC
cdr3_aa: CASSLPDRERSYTF

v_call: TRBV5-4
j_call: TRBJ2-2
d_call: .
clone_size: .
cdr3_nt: TGTGCCAGCAGCTTGGCCGGCGGCGGGATTACCGGGGAGCTGTTTTTT
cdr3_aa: CASSLAGGGITGELFF

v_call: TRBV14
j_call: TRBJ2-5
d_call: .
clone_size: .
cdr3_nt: TGTGCCAGCGGACGCCAAGAGACCCAGTACTTC
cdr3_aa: CASGRQETQYF

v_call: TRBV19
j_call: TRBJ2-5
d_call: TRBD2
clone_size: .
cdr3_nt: TGTGCCAGTAGTAAGACTAGCGCGCTGGAGACCCAGTACTTC
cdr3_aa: CASSKTSALETQYF